Reported below is one TCR beta chain. Trimming removed 1 base from V and 4 bases from J, with 7 bases in between. This CDR3 is built from 12 residues. The germline CDR1 and CDR2 sequences are SQVTM and ANQGSEA. This sample stems from a study of blood T cell repertoires in COVID-19. In terms of age and location, participants ranged from roughly 18 to 100 years and lived in under 30 US areas. Self-reported history from a screening survey and questionnaire set each donor's cohort. In Cohort 3, a recovered donor had either two negative PCRs, clearance, or symptom resolution. Sequencing used immunoSEQ multiplex PCR; TCRdb keeps in-frame clones, though not all of them. The data show a few hundred thousand clones, 85% to 90% seen once.

Material for sequencing was PBMCs or T cells enriched from blood (not recorded which). The chain links TRBV29-1 to TRBJ1-2; D is ambiguous. This clonotype originated in a woman between 18 and 29 years old who had recovered from COVID-19. The DNA for the CDR3 is TGCAGCGTTGAAGGGCCTCGCTATGGCTACACCTTC. It is translated as CSVEGPRYGYTF.